Following are 8 T cell receptor beta chains from one sample sequenced in a study of control samples from healthy donors and cancer patients. The data were produced by immunoSEQ multiplex PCR, yet TCRdb's version contains in-frame clones alone and is incomplete. The data contain about 30,000 clones, roughly 85% of them singletons. Material for sequencing was PBMCs. Receptors were obtained from a woman aged 55-75 years with head and neck cancer.

The CDR3 reads CASSLAGVYNEQFF. The CDR3 coding sequence is TGTGCCAGCAGCTTAGCGGGAGTCTACAATGAGCAGTTCTTC. The V and J genes are TRBV7-2 and TRBJ2-1; D perhaps matches TRBD2 (5 bases). The germline V gene encodes CDR1 SGHTA and CDR2 FQGNSA. V lost 0 bases, J lost 3 bases, and 6 bases lay in between. CDR3 length equals 14 residues.

This clone was seen only a few times. The V and J genes are TRBV12-3 or TRBV12-4 and TRBJ1-2, with 8 bases that match TRBD1. CDR3 size: 13 residues. Trimming at V came to 6 bases and at J to 6 bases, leaving 6 bases not matched to a gene. The chain's CDR3 is CASRTGVTDGYTF. The CDR3, as DNA: TGTGCCAGCAGGACAGGGGTGACGGATGGCTACACCTTC.

The V call is TRBV6-6, the J call TRBJ1-2; TRBD1 matches 8 bases. The length of the CDR3 is 14 residues. The germline V gene has CDR1 MNHNY and CDR2 SVGAGI (reference sequence). V dropped 6 bases and J dropped 4; count of bases not matched to a gene: 7. The CDR3 spells CASSPGGSGYGYTF. Written as DNA, the CDR3 is TGTGCCAGCAGCCCAGGGGGCAGCGGCTATGGCTACACCTTC.

The rearrangement uses TRBV7-8 and TRBJ1-1; 9 bases line up with TRBD1. The CDR3 is 14 residues long. Germline CDR1 and CDR2: SGHVS and FQNEAQ. With V trimmed by 5 bases and J by 8 bases, 9 bases remained unmatched. The DNA of the CDR3 is TGTGCCAGCAGCCATGGACAGGGGCCGGAGGAAGCTTTCTTT. Its translation is CASSHGQGPEEAFF.

The gene calls are TRBV19 and TRBJ1-4; 9 positions match TRBD1. CDR3 length: 19 residues. The J segment lost 3 bases and the V segment lost 4 bases, leaving 15 bases of the junction unmatched. Per germline, CDR1 LNHDA and CDR2 SQIVND (reference sequence). The chain's CDR3 is CASSTIPGQGGRANEKLFF. As DNA, the CDR3 is TGTGCCAGTAGTACCATACCGGGACAGGGAGGGAGAGCTAATGAAAAACTGTTTTTT.

Points on this clone: The junction departs from germline at one end; a sequencing error may be responsible. The chain couples TRBV7-7 to TRBJ2-5; 7 bases are shared with TRBD2. Germline CDR1 SSHAT, CDR2 FNYEAQ (reference sequence). The CDR3 spans 15 residues. DNA for the CDR3: TGTGCTAGCAGCTTAATGGCGAGCGGGGTAGAGACCCAGTACTTC. It yields the protein CASSLMASGVETQYF. Together with reference TRBV7-7 and TRBJ2-5, the CDR3 gives the full variable domain: GAGVSQSPRYKVTKRGQDVTLRCDPISSHATLYWYQQALGQGPEFLTYFNYEAQPDKSGLPSDRFSAERPEGSISTLTIQRTEQRDSAMYRCASSLMASGVETQYFGPGTRLLVL.

The chain uses TRBV11-2 and TRBJ2-3, with D possibly matching TRBD2 (5 bases). Germline V gene data show CDR1 as SGHAT and CDR2 as FQNNGV. Deletions cut 0 bases from V and 3 bases from J, with 13 bases between. The CDR3 has 16 amino acids. In nucleotides, the CDR3 is TGTGCCAGCAGCTTAGATCCGGGGTCGGGTACAGATACGCAGTATTTT. Its protein is CASSLDPGSGTDTQYF.

The chain uses TRBV2 and TRBJ1-2, with TRBD1 as a possible D gene (5 bases). Germline V gives CDR1 SNHLY, CDR2 FYNNEI. The V gene lost 6 bases and the J gene lost 10 bases, with 12 bases spanning the gap. The CDR3 spans 11 residues. CDR3: CASSSGGAYTF. The CDR3 nucleotides read TGTGCCAGCAGCTCTGGGGGTGCCTACACCTTC.